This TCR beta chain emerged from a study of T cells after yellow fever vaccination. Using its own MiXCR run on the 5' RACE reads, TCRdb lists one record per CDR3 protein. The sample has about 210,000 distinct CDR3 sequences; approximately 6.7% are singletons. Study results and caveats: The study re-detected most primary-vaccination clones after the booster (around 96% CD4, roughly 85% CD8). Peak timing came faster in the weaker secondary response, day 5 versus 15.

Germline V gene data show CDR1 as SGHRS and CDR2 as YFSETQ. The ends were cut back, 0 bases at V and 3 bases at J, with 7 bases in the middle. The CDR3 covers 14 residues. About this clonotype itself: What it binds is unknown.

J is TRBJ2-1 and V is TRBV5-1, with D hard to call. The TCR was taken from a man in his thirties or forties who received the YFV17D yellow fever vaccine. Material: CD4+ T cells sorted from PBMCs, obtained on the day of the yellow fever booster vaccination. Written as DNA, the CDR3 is TGCGCCAGCAGCTTGGCGGCTGACTACAATGAGCAGTTCTTC. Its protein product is CASSLAADYNEQFF.